These 11 T cell receptor beta chains share one sample of origin, sequenced in a study of cytomegalovirus exposure and HLA in healthy donors. Primers: 60 Vbeta forward and 13 Jbeta reverse. The assay was immunoSEQ multiplex PCR, and TCRdb's table has in-frame clones only and misses some. This sample carries about 140,000 clones, around 59% of them seen once, and the ten largest clones take around 2%. Material for sequencing was PBMCs. The receptor source for this set is a male donor in good health and CMV-seronegative.

V usage is TRBV14 and J usage is TRBJ2-7, with 7 bases fitting TRBD1. Germline lookup yields CDR1 SGHDN and CDR2 FVKESK. The junction had 5 bases not matched to a gene; V was cut back by 3 bases and J by 3 bases. This CDR3 spans 14 amino acids. The CDR3 DNA is TGTGCCAGCAGCCAGATTACAGGGGTCTACGAGCAGTACTTC. It yields the protein CASSQITGVYEQYF.

The chain recombines TRBV30 with TRBJ1-1, with 7 bases identical to TRBD1. The germline CDR1 and CDR2 sequences are GTSNPN and SVGIG (reference sequence). V was pared by 4 bases and J by 0 bases, with 2 bases of the junction left unmatched. The CDR3 covers 13 residues. This CDR3 reads CAWMGQMNTEAFF. The CDR3 DNA reads as TGTGCCTGGATGGGACAGATGAACACTGAAGCTTTCTTT.

The V gene is TRBV28, the J gene TRBJ2-3; D is possibly TRBD2 (7 bases). Per the germline V gene, CDR1 is MDHEN and CDR2 is SYDVKM. The length of the CDR3 is 16 residues. Trimming pared 5 bases from V and 2 bases from J, leaving 17 bases between. CDR3 bases: TGTGCCAGCAGTACCCAGGGAGGGGGATTCACAGATACGCAGTATTTT. Encoded protein: CASSTQGGGFTDTQYF.

In the case of this clone: This sample also contains other DNA sequences that code for the same CDR3. The chain combines TRBV6-1 with TRBJ1-5; perhaps TRBD1 as D (5 bases). The V end lost 6 bases, the J end lost 7 bases, and 13 bases lay between the germline ends. The CDR3 totals 13 residues. The germline CDR1 and CDR2 sequences are MNHNS and SASEGT. The CDR3 DNA follows: TGTGCCAGCAGCACCAGGGAGGGCCAGCCCCAGCATTTT. Encoded protein: CASSTREGQPQHF.

The chain carries TRBV6-5 and TRBJ1-5; TRBD1 aligns across 7 bases. Germline V gene lookup returns CDR1 MNHEY and CDR2 SVGAGI. The J segment lost 6 bases and the V segment lost 6 bases, leaving 11 bases of the junction unmatched. The CDR3 length is 15 residues. This CDR3 reads CASRPQGVFSQPQHF. Here the CDR3 DNA reads TGTGCCAGCAGACCCCAGGGGGTGTTTAGTCAGCCCCAGCATTTT.

The chain employs TRBV14 and TRBJ1-4, with D possibly TRBD1 on 6 matching bases. The CDR3 loop spans 15 amino acids. V was shortened by 1 base and J by 8 bases, with 14 bases between the two germline ends. Germline CDR1 and CDR2: SGHDN and FVKESK. CDR3 in DNA: TGTGCCAGCAGCCAAGTTTCAGGGGCGACGGAAAAACTGTTTTTT. This sequence encodes CASSQVSGATEKLFF.

The chain joins TRBV7-2 to TRBJ2-1; tentatively, D is TRBD2 (7 bases). Germline-derived CDR1 and CDR2 are SGHTA and FQGNSA. Deletions cut 4 bases from V and 9 bases from J, with 16 bases between. The CDR3 covers 14 residues. In nucleotides, the CDR3 is TGTGCCAGCAGCTCGGGGGGCTTCGGCGGTGAGCAGTTCTTC. Its protein product is CASSSGGFGGEQFF.

A few counts support this clone. V gene TRBV9 combines with J gene TRBJ1-3, with TRBD1 identical over 7 bases. Germline assignment: CDR1 SGDLS and CDR2 YYNGEE. This CDR3 has 15 amino acids. The junction had 1 base not matched to a gene; V was cut back by 0 bases and J by 1 base. The CDR3 sequence is CASSVDRGSGNTIYF. The CDR3 DNA sequence: TGTGCCAGCAGCGTAGACAGGGGTTCTGGAAACACCATATATTTT.

In DNA form, the CDR3 reads TGTGCCAGCAGCTTAGCGCAGGGGGCTAGCGGGGAGCTGTTTTTT. It specifies CASSLAQGASGELFF. This chain links TRBV7-3 with TRBJ2-2, with 8 bases identical to TRBD1. V gave up 2 bases and J gave up 7 bases; unmatched junction bases: 6. This CDR3 contains 15 residues. Germline V gene lookup returns CDR1 SGHTA and CDR2 FQGTGA.

The chain couples TRBV7-2 to TRBJ2-1; 11 nucleotides match TRBD2. CDR3 length: 19 amino acids. The germline CDR1 and CDR2 sequences are SGHTA and FQGNSA. V lost 2 bases to trimming and J lost 4 bases; unmatched junction nucleotides: 13. The CDR3 DNA reads TGTGCCAGCAGCTTACCCTTAATCGAGGTAGCGGGGGGGTACAATGAGCAGTTCTTC. It codes for CASSLPLIEVAGGYNEQFF.

This clone was recorded a few times. The chain has TRBV4-3 and TRBJ2-1; TRBD1 aligns across 9 bases. Germline V gives CDR1 LGHNA, CDR2 YSLEER. This CDR3 region has 15 residues. V shed 5 bases, J shed 1 base, and the junction held 3 bases outside the gene matches. The CDR3 sequence is CASSEDRGSYNEQFF. In DNA form, the CDR3 reads TGCGCCAGCAGCGAGGACAGGGGTTCCTACAATGAGCAGTTCTTC.